What follows describes a single TCR beta chain. No antigen is known for it. It was into CD45RA+ naive and CD45RA-negative memory subsets that the CD4+ cells were split. This record comes from a study of shared clonotypes between healthy human individuals. This CDR3 comprises 18 residues. V lost 0 bases to trimming and J lost 6 bases; unmatched junction nucleotides: 10. Germline V gene lookup returns CDR1 SEHNR and CDR2 FQNEAQ (reference sequence). Study observations and caveats: The sole specimen, blood, was sampled, and tissue repertoires likely differ.

Every subset's genomic DNA went evenly onto several immunoSEQ plates. TCRdb's table, derived via immunoSEQ multiplex PCR, lists solely in-frame clones and lacks some. The sample lists 1.6 million or so clones, around 95% occurring once. V usage is TRBV7-9 and J usage is TRBJ1-5, with 11 bases matching TRBD1. This receptor was obtained from a man aged 25-40 years in good health. Material: naive CD4+ T cells sorted from blood. Described subset: CD45RA+ positively selected. CDR3 sequence (DNA): TGTGCCAGCAGCTTAGCCGTGGGGGGACAGGGGGATATTCAGCCCCAGCATTTT. This translates into CASSLAVGGQGDIQPQHF. Full variable domain (remainder filled in from reference TRBV7-9 and TRBJ1-5): DTGVSQNPRHKITKRGQNVTFRCDPISEHNRLYWYRQTLGQGPEFLTYFQNEAQLEKSRLLSDRFSAERPKGSFSTLEIQRTEQGDSAMYLCASSLAVGGQGDIQPQHFGDGTRLSIL.